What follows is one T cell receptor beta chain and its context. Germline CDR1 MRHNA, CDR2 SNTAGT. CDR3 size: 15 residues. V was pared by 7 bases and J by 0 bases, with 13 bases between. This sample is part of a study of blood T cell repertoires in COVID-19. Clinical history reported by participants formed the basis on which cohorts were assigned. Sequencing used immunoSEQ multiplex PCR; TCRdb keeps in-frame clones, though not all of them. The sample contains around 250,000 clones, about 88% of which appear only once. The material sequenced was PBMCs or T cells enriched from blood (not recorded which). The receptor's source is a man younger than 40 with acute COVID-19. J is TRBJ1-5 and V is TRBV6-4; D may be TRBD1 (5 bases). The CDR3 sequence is CASIPGTHSNQPQHF. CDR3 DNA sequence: TGTGCCAGCATTCCGGGGACTCATAGCAATCAGCCCCAGCATTTT.